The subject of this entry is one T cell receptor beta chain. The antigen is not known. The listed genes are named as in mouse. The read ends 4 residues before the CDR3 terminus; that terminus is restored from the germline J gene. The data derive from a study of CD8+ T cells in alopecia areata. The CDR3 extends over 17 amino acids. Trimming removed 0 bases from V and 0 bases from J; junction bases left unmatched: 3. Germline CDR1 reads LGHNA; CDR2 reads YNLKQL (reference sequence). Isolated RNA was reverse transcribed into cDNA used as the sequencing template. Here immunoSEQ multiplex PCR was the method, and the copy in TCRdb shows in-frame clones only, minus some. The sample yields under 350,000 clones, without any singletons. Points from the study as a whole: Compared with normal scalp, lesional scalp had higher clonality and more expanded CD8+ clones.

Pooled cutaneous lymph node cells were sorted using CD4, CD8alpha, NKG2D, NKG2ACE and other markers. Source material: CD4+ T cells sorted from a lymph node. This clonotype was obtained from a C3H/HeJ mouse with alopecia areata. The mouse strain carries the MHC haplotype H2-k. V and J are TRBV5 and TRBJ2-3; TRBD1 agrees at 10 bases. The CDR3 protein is CASSQDRQGASAETLYF. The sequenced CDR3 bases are TGTGCCAGCAGCCAAGATCGACAGGGGGCTAGTGCAGAA.